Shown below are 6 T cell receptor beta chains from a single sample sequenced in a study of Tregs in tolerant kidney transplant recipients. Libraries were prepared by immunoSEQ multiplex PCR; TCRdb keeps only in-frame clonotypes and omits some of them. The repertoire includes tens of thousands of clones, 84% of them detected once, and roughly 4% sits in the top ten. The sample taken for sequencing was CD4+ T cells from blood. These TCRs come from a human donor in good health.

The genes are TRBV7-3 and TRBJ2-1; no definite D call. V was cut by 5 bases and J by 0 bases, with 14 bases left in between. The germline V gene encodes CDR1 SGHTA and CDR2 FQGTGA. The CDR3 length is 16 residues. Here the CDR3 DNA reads TGTGCCAGCAGCCCCTCTCGACTGAGCTCCTACAATGAGCAGTTCTTC. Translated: CASSPSRLSSYNEQFF.

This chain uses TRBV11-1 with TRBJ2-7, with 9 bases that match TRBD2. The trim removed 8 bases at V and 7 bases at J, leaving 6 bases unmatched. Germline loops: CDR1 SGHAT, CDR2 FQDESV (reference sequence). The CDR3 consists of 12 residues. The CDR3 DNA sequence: TGTGCCAGCGGGAGACTAGCGGCGGAGCAGTACTTC. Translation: CASGRLAAEQYF.

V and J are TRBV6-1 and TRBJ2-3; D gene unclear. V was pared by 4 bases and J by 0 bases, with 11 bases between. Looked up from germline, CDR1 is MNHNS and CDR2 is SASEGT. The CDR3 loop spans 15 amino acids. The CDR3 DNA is TGTGCCAGCAGTGGATTGAATGGGAGCACAGATACGCAGTATTTT. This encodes CASSGLNGSTDTQYF.

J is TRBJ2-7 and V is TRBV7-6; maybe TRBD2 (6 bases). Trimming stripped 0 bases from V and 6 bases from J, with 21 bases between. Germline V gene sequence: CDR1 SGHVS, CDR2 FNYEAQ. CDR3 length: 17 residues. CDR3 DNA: TGTGCCAGCAGCTTAGCCCCACCGTCCCTTTTGACTAGCGAGCAGTACTTC. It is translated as CASSLAPPSLLTSEQYF.

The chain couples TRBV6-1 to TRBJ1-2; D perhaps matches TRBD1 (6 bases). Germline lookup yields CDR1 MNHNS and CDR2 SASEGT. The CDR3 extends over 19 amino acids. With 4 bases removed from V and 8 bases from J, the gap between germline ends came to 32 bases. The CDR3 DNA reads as TGTGCCAGCAGTGCCGACAGGCAAAACACTCCTTTCGGGGTATCCGGCTACACCTTC. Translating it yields CASSADRQNTPFGVSGYTF.

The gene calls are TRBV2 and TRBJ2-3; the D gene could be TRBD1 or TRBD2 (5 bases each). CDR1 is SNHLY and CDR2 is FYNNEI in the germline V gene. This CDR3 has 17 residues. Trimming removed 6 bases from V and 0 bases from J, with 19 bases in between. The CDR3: CASRYPRDGSSTDTQYF. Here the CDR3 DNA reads TGTGCCAGCAGGTACCCTCGGGACGGATCTAGCACAGATACGCAGTATTTT.